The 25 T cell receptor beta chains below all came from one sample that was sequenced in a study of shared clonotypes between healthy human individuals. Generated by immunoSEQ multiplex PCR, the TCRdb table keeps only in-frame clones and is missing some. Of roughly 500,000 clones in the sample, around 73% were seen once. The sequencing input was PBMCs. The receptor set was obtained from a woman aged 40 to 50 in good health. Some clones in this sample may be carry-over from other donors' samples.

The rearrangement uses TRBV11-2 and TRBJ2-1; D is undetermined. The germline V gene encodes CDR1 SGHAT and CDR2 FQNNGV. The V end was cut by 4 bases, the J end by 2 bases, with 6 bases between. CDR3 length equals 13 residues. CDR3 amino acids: CASSSNAYNEQFF. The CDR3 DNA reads TGTGCCAGCAGCTCTAATGCCTACAATGAGCAGTTCTTC.

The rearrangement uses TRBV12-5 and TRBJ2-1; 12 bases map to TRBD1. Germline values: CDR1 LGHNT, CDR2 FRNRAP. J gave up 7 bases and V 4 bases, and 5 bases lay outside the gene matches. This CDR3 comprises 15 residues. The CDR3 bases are TGTGCTAGTGGTTGGGGACAGGGGGCAATTAATGAGCAGTTCTTC. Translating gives CASGWGQGAINEQFF.

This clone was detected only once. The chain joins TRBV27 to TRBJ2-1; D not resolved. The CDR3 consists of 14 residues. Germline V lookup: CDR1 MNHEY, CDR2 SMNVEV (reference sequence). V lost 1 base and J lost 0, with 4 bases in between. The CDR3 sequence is CASSLYGSYNEQFF. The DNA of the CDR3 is TGTGCCAGCAGTTTATACGGCTCCTACAATGAGCAGTTCTTC.

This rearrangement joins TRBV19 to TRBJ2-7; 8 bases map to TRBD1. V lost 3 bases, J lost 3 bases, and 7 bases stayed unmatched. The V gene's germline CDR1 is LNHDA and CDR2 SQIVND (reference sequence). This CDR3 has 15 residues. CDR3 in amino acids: CASSILGTGNYEQYF. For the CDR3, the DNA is TGTGCCAGTAGTATTCTAGGGACAGGCAACTACGAGCAGTACTTC.

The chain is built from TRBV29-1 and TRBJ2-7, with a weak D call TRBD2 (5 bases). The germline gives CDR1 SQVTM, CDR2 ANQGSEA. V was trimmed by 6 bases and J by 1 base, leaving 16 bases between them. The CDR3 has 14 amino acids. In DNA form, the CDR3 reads TGCAGCGTCCTACCAAGCGGCAGTTCCTACGAGCAGTACTTC. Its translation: CSVLPSGSSYEQYF.

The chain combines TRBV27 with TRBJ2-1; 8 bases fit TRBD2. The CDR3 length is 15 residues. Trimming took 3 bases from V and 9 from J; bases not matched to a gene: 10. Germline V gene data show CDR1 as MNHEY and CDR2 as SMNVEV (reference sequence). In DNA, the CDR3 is TGTGCCAGCAGTTTTATGGCTAGCGGGCAGGGTGAGCAGTTCTTC. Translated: CASSFMASGQGEQFF.

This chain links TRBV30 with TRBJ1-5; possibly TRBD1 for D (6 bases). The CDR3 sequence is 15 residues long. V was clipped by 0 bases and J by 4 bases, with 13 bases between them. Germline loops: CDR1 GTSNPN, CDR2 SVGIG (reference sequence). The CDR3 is CAWSVLTGANQPQHF. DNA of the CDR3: TGTGCCTGGAGTGTACTGACAGGAGCTAATCAGCCCCAGCATTTT.

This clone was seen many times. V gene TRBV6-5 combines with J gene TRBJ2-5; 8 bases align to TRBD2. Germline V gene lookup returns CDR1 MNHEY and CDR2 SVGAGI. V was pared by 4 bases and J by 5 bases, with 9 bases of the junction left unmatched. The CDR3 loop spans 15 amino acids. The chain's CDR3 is CASSLAGGVMETQYF. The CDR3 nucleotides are TGTGCCAGCAGTTTGGCGGGAGGCGTTATGGAGACCCAGTACTTC.

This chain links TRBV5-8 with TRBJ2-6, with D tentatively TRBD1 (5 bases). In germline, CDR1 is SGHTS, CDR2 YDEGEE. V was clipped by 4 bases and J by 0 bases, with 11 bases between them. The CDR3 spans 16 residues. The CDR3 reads CASSKDKISGANVLTF. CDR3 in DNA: TGTGCCAGCAGCAAGGACAAAATCTCTGGGGCCAACGTCCTGACTTTC.

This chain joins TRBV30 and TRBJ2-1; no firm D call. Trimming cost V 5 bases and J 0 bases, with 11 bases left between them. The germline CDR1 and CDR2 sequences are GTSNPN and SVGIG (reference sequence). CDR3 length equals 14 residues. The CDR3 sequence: CAWGLGSSYNEQFF. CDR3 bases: TGTGCCTGGGGCCTGGGCAGCTCCTACAATGAGCAGTTCTTC.

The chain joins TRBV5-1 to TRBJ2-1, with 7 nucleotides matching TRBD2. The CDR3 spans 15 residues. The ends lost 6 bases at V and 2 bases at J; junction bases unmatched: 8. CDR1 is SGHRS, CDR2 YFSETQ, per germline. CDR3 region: CASKPGEGPYNEQFF. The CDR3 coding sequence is TGCGCCAGCAAACCCGGGGAGGGCCCCTACAATGAGCAGTTCTTC.

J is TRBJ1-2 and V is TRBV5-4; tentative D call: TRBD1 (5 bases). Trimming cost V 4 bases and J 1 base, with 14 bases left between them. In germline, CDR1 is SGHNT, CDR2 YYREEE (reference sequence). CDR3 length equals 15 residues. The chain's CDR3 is CASSPRQKVNYGYTF. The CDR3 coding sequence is TGTGCCAGCAGCCCTAGACAGAAGGTTAACTATGGCTACACCTTC.

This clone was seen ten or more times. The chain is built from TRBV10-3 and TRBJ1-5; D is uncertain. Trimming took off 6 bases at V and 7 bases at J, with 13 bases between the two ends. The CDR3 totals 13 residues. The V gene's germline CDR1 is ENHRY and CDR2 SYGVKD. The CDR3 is CAISRGLGQPQHF. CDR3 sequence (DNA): TGTGCCATCAGCCGGGGTTTGGGGCAGCCCCAGCATTTT.

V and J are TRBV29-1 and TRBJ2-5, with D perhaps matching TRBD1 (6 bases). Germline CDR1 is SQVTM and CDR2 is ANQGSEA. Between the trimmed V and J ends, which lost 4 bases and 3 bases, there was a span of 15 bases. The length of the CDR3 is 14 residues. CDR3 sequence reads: CSVVLAGVKETQYF. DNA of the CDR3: TGCAGCGTTGTCTTGGCAGGGGTAAAAGAGACCCAGTACTTC.

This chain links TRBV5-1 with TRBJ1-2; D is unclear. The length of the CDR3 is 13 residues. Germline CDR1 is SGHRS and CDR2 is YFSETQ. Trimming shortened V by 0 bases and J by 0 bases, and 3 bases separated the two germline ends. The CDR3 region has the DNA TGCGCCAGCAGCTTGGATCCTAACTATGGCTACACCTTC. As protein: CASSLDPNYGYTF.

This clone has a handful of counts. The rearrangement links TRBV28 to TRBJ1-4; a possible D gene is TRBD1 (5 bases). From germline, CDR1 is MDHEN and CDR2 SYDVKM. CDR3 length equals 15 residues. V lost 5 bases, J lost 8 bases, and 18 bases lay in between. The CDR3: CASSGSGRVEEKLFF. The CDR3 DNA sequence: TGTGCCAGCAGTGGGTCCGGCAGGGTGGAGGAAAAACTGTTTTTT.

Here the CDR3 DNA reads TGTGCCAGCGTCTGGGACTATAGCGGGAGGGCCCCGTTCTTC. This encodes CASVWDYSGRAPFF. The V call is TRBV2, the J call TRBJ2-1, with 11 nucleotides matching TRBD2. The germline V gene has CDR1 SNHLY and CDR2 FYNNEI. J lost 15 bases, V lost 8 bases, and 15 bases had no gene match. The CDR3 has 14 amino acids. Using reference TRBV2 and TRBJ2-1 for the parts outside the CDR3, the full variable domain is EPEVTQTPSHQVTQMGQEVILRCVPISNHLYFYWYRQILGQKVEFLVSFYNNEISEKSEIFDDQFSVERPDGSNFTLKIRSTKLEDSAMYFCASVWDYSGRAPFFGPGTRLTVL.

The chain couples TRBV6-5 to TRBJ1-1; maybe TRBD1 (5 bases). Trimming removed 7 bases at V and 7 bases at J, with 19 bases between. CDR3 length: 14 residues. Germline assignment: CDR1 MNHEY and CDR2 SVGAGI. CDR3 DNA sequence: TGTGCCAGCATCAGGGACCCCAGTAGTGGTGAAGCTTTCTTT. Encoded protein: CASIRDPSSGEAFF.

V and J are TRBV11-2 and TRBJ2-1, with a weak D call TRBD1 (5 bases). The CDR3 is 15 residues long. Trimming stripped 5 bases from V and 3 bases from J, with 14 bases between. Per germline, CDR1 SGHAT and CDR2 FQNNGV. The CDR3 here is CASSPDQGGYNEQFF. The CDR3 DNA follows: TGTGCCAGCAGCCCGGACCAGGGCGGCTACAATGAGCAGTTCTTC. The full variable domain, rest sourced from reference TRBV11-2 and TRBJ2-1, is EAGVAQSPRYKIIEKRQSVAFWCNPISGHATLYWYQQILGQGPKLLIQFQNNGVVDDSQLPKDRFSAERLKGVDSTLKIQPAKLEDSAVYLCASSPDQGGYNEQFFGPGTRLTVL.

CDR3 residues: CASSLARTGNQPQHF. The CDR3 DNA reads as TGTGCCAGCAGCTTAGCCCGGACAGGTAATCAGCCCCAGCATTTT. The rearrangement links TRBV7-8 to TRBJ1-5; 7 bases line up with TRBD1. Per the germline V gene, CDR1 is SGHVS and CDR2 is FQNEAQ. CDR3 length: 15 residues. The V segment lost 0 bases and the J segment 4 bases; nucleotides outside the gene matches: 3.

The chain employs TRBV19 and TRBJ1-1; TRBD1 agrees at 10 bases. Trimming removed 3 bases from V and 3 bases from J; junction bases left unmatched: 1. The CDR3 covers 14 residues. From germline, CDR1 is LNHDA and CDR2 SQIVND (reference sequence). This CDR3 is CASSMTGGYTEAFF. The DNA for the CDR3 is TGTGCCAGTAGTATGACAGGGGGCTACACTGAAGCTTTCTTT.

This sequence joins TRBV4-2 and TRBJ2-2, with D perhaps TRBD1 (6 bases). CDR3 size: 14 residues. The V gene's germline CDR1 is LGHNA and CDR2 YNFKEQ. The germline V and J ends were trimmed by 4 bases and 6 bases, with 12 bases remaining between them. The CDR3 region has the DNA TGTGCCAGCAGCCGAGGACAGAGACCCGGGGAGCTGTTTTTT. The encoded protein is CASSRGQRPGELFF.

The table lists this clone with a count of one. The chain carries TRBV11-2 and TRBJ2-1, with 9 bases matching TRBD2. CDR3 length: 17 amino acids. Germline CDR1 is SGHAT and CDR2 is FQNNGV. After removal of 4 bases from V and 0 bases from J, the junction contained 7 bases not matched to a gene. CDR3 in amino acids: CASSSLAGRGSYNEQFF. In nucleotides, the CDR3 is TGTGCCAGCAGCTCGCTAGCGGGACGTGGCTCCTACAATGAGCAGTTCTTC.

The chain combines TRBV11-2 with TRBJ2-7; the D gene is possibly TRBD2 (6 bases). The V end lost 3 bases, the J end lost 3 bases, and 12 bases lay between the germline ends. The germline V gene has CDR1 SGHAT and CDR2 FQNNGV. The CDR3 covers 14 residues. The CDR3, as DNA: TGTGCCAGCAGCTTCGGAGGGACCTACTACGAGCAGTACTTC. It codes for CASSFGGTYYEQYF.

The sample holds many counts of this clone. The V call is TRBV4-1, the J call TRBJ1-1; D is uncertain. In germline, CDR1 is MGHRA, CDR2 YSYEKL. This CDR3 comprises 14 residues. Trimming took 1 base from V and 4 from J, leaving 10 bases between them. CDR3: CASSQVKGGTEAFF. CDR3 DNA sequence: TGCGCCAGCAGCCAAGTTAAGGGCGGCACTGAAGCTTTCTTT.